What follows are 17 T cell receptor beta chains derived from one specimen sequenced in a study of post-analysis software for immune sequencing data. Broader study findings: Roughly 5 TRBV segments (TRBV5-6, TRBV5-1 and TRBV20-1 among them) occurred more frequently in patients than in controls.

Unique molecular identifiers were built into the TCR beta cDNA libraries. TCRdb re-analysed the PCR reads in MiXCR, keeping a single row per CDR3 protein. The sample gives hundreds of thousands of distinct CDR3 sequences, around 60% of which show up once; around 11% is in the top ten. Antigen specificity for these receptors is unknown. The material sequenced was blood. The receptors derive from a girl aged 2-9 years with multiple sclerosis.

V is TRBV6-5 and J is TRBJ1-5, with D possibly matching TRBD1 (6 bases). This CDR3 region has 11 residues. The germline V gene has CDR1 MNHEY and CDR2 SVGAGI. With 2 bases removed from V and 11 bases from J, the gap between germline ends came to 7 bases. CDR3 loop: CASSYRGTQHF. The CDR3 DNA is TGTGCCAGCAGTTACAGGGGGACCCAGCATTTT.

This chain connects TRBV13 to TRBJ2-7; unclear D gene. The CDR3 loop spans 14 amino acids. V gave up 4 bases and J gave up 2 bases, with 12 bases separating them. Germline CDR1 and CDR2: PRHDT and FYEKMQ (reference sequence). The CDR3 DNA reads TGTGCCAGCAGCTCCCCCAGCGTGACCTACGAGCAGTACTTC. Protein sequence: CASSSPSVTYEQYF.

CDR3: CSARQGAWQETQYF. The DNA for the CDR3 is TGCAGTGCTAGACAGGGGGCTTGGCAAGAGACCCAGTACTTC. V usage is TRBV20-1 and J usage is TRBJ2-5; TRBD1 matches at 8 bases. This CDR3 spans 14 amino acids. Unmatched junction bases numbered 4, after V lost 2 bases and J lost 2 bases. Germline V gene data show CDR1 as DFQATT and CDR2 as SNEGSKA (reference sequence).

The CDR3 loop reads CASSLADRNYNEQFF. The CDR3 nucleotides are TGTGCCAGCAGCCTTGCTGACAGGAACTACAATGAGCAGTTCTTC. The J gene is TRBJ2-1, the V gene TRBV3-1; tentative D call: TRBD1 (6 bases). In germline, CDR1 is LGHDT, CDR2 YNNKEL (reference sequence). This CDR3 is built from 15 residues. V lost 4 bases and J 3 bases, leaving 13 bases between the germline ends.

The chain couples TRBV7-2 to TRBJ2-1; 11 positions match TRBD2. In germline, CDR1 is SGHTA, CDR2 FQGNSA. CDR3 length equals 16 residues. V lost 2 bases, J lost 5 bases, and 5 bases stayed unmatched. This chain's CDR3 is CASSLRGGLADNEQFF. CDR3 in DNA: TGTGCCAGCAGCTTAAGGGGGGGACTAGCGGACAATGAGCAGTTCTTC.

The V call is TRBV20-1, the J call TRBJ2-1; possibly TRBD2 for D (5 bases). This CDR3 region has 12 residues. V lost 6 bases and J lost 11, with 17 bases in between. Per the germline V gene, CDR1 is DFQATT and CDR2 is SNEGSKA (reference sequence). The CDR3 is CSARRGRGKQFF. CDR3 nucleotides: TGCAGTGCCAGACGAGGGCGTGGTAAGCAGTTCTTC.

The chain is built from TRBV5-1 and TRBJ2-3; 13 bases align to TRBD2. Germline V lookup: CDR1 SGHRS, CDR2 YFSETQ. Unmatched junction bases numbered 11, after V lost 3 bases and J lost 1 base. This CDR3 is 19 amino acids long. CDR3 in amino acids: CASSSYELAGGRGTDTQYF. CDR3 in DNA: TGCGCCAGCAGCTCGTACGAACTAGCGGGAGGGCGCGGCACAGATACGCAGTATTTT.

About this clonotype: One end of the junction fails to match germline, which may point to a read error. V and J are TRBV5-8 and TRBJ2-1, with D tentatively TRBD2 (5 bases). This CDR3 is 12 amino acids long. CDR1 is SGHTS, CDR2 YDEGEE, per germline. The CDR3 spells CASTLSYEGQFF. CDR3 in DNA: TGTGCCAGCACCTTGAGTTATGAGGGGCAGTTCTTC.

The CDR3 DNA reads as TGTGCCAGCAGCTCTCAGGGCGCCGGGGAGCTGTTTTTT. Translation: CASSSQGAGELFF. The genes are TRBV7-2 and TRBJ2-2; possibly TRBD1 for D (5 bases). Per germline, CDR1 SGHTA and CDR2 FQGNSA. The length of the CDR3 is 13 residues. V was shortened by 4 bases and J by 6 bases, with 9 bases between the two germline ends.

The sample holds a few counts of this clonotype. The rearrangement joins TRBV5-5 to TRBJ1-2; no reliable D call. The germline V and J ends were trimmed by 4 bases and 9 bases, with 13 bases remaining between them. This CDR3 has 12 amino acids. Germline CDR1 and CDR2: SGHKS and YYEKEE (reference sequence). CDR3: CASSPGLGSYTF. The CDR3, as DNA: TGTGCCAGCAGCCCCGGACTGGGGAGCTACACCTTC.

This clonotype was observed a handful of times. The V gene is TRBV6-1, the J gene TRBJ2-4; D not resolved. This CDR3 is 12 amino acids long. Trimming cost V 0 bases and J 9 bases, with 6 bases left between them. The germline CDR1 and CDR2 sequences are MNHNS and SASEGT. The CDR3 loop is CASSEAVVIQYF. CDR3 nucleotides: TGTGCCAGCAGTGAAGCGGTTGTCATTCAGTACTTC.

This clonotype has only one observation. The conserved phenylalanine or tryptophan normally closing the CDR3 is absent here, so this likely arose from a read error. The chain joins TRBV29-1 to TRBJ1-5; 8 bases map to TRBD1. The CDR3 is 12 residues long. Germline values: CDR1 SQVTM, CDR2 ANQGSEA. With 5 bases clipped from V and 6 bases from J, the junction kept 3 bases outside the gene matches. The CDR3 is CSVRTGSQPQHC. The CDR3, as DNA: TGCAGCGTTCGGACAGGGTCTCAGCCCCAGCATTGT.

About this clonotype: One end of the junction is discordant with germline, which a read error may explain. The chain is built from TRBV15 and TRBJ1-6; 9 bases map to TRBD1. The CDR3 has 16 amino acids. Germline V gives CDR1 LNHNV, CDR2 YYDKDF (reference sequence). CDR3 sequence (DNA): TGTGCCACCAGCAGAGATCCCGGGACAGGGAATTCACCCCCCCACTTT. Protein product: CATSRDPGTGNSPPHF.

The chain employs TRBV20-1 and TRBJ2-3; 7 positions match TRBD2. This CDR3 region has 17 residues. The trim removed 0 bases at V and 1 base at J, leaving 10 bases unmatched. Germline V gene data show CDR1 as DFQATT and CDR2 as SNEGSKA (reference sequence). The CDR3 region is CSARDGASGTRTDTQYF. The CDR3 DNA sequence: TGCAGTGCTAGAGATGGTGCAAGCGGGACCCGCACAGATACGCAGTATTTT.

This clonotype has a handful of counts. This rearrangement joins TRBV12-3 or TRBV12-4 to TRBJ2-7; D is perhaps TRBD2 (6 bases). This CDR3 is 15 amino acids long. V was clipped by 5 bases and J by 3 bases, with 17 bases between them. The CDR3, as DNA: TGTGCCAGCAGTGGAGGGACCGTCCCATTCTACGAGCAGTACTTC. It encodes CASSGGTVPFYEQYF.

A few counts support this clonotype. V is TRBV27 and J is TRBJ1-2; D is uncertain. V gave up 3 bases and J gave up 8 bases, with 19 bases separating them. This CDR3 is 15 amino acids long. CDR1 and CDR2 from the germline V gene are MNHEY and SMNVEV (reference sequence). CDR3 sequence reads: CASSFTHRATGGYTF. The CDR3 DNA sequence: TGTGCCAGCAGTTTCACTCACCGGGCAACCGGGGGCTACACCTTC.

The chain uses TRBV7-9 and TRBJ2-5, with 8 bases matching TRBD2. Unmatched junction bases numbered 9, after V lost 7 bases and J lost 8 bases. In germline, CDR1 is SEHNR, CDR2 FQNEAQ (reference sequence). This CDR3 is 13 amino acids long. The CDR3 coding sequence is TGTGCCAGCACCCCGGGGGGGGAATTCACCCAGTACTTC. Encoded protein: CASTPGGEFTQYF.